This TCR beta chain was profiled in a study of CD8 T cells in Susac syndrome. TCR beta was sequenced from blood CD8+ and CD4+ T cells. Random hexamers primed reverse transcription of about 0.45 to 1 ug RNA. The amplification used immunoSEQ multiplex PCR on TCR beta CDR3; it spanned 54 Vbeta and 13 Jbeta. Each CDR3 protein is one row after TCRdb ran MiXCR on the immunoSEQ multiplex PCR reads. The sample shows about 190,000 distinct CDR3 sequences, 85% to 95% of them seen only once. V lost 1 base and J lost 2, with 12 bases in between. CDR3 length: 15 amino acids. The germline V gene has CDR1 LNHNV and CDR2 YYDKDF (reference sequence).

The chain uses TRBV15 and TRBJ2-7; D is unresolved. This sequence was found in a human donor in good health. The source material was CD4+ T cells from PBMCs. The CDR3 region is CATSRGADLTYEQYF. The CDR3 DNA sequence: TGTGCCACCAGCAGAGGGGCAGACCTTACCTACGAGCAGTACTTC.